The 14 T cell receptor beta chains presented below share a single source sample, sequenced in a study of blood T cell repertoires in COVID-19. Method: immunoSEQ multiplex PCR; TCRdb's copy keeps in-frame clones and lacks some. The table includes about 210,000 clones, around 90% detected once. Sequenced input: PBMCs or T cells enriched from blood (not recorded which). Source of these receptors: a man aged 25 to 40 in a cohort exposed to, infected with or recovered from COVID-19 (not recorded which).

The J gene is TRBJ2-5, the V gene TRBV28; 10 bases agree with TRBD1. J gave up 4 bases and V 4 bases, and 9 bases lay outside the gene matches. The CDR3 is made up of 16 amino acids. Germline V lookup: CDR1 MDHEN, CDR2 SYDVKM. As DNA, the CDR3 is TGTGCCAGCAGTTGGGACAGGGGTCTGACGGGAGAGACCCAGTACTTC. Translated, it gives CASSWDRGLTGETQYF.

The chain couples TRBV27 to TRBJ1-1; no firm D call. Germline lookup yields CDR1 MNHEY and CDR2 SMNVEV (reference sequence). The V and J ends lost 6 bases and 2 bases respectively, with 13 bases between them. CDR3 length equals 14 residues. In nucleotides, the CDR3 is TGTGCCAGCAGCCTAGACGGAATCAACACTGAAGCTTTCTTT. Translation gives CASSLDGINTEAFF.

This CDR3 is CASSSQRRDRQETQYF. The CDR3 DNA sequence: TGTGCCAGCAGCTCCCAGCGCCGGGACAGACAAGAGACCCAGTACTTC. The rearrangement links TRBV7-3 to TRBJ2-5, with 7 bases matching TRBD1. Germline loops: CDR1 SGHTA, CDR2 FQGTGA. J lost 2 bases, V lost 4 bases, and 10 bases had no gene match. The CDR3 covers 16 residues. The full variable domain, its missing parts supplied by reference TRBV7-3 and TRBJ2-5, is GAGVSQTPSNKVTEKGKYVELRCDPISGHTALYWYRQSLGQGPEFLIYFQGTGAADDSGLPNDRFFAVRPEGSVSTLKIQRTERGDSAVYLCASSSQRRDRQETQYFGPGTRLLVL.

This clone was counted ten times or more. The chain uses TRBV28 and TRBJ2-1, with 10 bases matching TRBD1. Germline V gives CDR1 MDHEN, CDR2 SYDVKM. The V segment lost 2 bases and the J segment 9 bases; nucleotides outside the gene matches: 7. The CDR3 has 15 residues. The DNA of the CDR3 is TGTGCCAGCAGTTTAGGGACAGGGGTGTGGGGTGAGCAGTTCTTC. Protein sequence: CASSLGTGVWGEQFF. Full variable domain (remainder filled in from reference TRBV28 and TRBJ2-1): DVKVTQSSRYLVKRTGEKVFLECVQDMDHENMFWYRQDPGLGLRLIYFSYDVKMKEKGDIPEGYSVSREKKERFSLILESASTNQTSMYLCASSLGTGVWGEQFFGPGTRLTVL.

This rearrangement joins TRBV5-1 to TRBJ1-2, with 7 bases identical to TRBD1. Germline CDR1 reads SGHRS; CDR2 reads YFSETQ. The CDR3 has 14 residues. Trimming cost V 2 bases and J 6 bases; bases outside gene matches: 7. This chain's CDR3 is CASSLSTGIDGYTF. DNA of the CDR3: TGCGCCAGCAGCTTATCGACAGGGATCGATGGCTACACCTTC.

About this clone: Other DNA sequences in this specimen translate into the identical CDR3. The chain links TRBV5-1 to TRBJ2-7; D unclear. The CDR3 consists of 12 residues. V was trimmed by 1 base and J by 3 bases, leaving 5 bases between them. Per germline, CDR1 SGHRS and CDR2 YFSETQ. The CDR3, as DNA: TGCGCCAGCAGCTTGTCGGGCTACGAGCAGTACTTC. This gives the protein CASSLSGYEQYF.

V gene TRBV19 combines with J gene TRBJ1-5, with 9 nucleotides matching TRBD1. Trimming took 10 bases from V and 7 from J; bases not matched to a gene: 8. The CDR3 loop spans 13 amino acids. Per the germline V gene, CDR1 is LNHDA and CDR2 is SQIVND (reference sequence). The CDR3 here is CATQGQGRQPQHF. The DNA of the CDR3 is TGTGCCACCCAAGGACAGGGGAGGCAGCCCCAGCATTTT.

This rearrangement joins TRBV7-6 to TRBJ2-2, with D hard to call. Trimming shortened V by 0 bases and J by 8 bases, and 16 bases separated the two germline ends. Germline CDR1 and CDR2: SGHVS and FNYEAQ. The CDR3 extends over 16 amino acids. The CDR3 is CASSLAQQRSSGELFF. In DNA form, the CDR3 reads TGTGCCAGCAGCTTAGCGCAACAGAGATCATCGGGGGAGCTGTTTTTT.

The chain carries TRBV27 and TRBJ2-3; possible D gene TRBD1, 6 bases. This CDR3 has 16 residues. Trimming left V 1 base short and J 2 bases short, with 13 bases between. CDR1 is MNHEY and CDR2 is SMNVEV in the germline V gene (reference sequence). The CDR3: CASSLYPGVSTDTQYF. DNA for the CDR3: TGTGCCAGCAGTTTATACCCAGGGGTATCCACAGATACGCAGTATTTT.

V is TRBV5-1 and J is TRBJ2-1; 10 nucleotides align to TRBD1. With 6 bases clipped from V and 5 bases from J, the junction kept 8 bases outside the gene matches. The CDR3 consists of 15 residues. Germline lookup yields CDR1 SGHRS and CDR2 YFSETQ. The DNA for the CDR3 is TGCGCCAGCACCGGAGCGGGGACAGGGGACAATGAGCAGTTCTTC. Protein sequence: CASTGAGTGDNEQFF.

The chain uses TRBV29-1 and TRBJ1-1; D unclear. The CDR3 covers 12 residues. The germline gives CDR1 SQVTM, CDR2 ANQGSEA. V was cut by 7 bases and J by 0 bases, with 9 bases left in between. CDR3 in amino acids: CSALTVNTEAFF. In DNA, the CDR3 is TGCAGCGCCCTAACAGTGAACACTGAAGCTTTCTTT.

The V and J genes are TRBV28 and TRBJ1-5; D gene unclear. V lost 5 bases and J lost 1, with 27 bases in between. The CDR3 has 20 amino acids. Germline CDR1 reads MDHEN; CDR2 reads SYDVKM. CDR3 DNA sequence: TGTGCCAGCAGTATCCCGATGCGTAAAGGAGGAGGAGGAAGCAATCAGCCCCAGCATTTT. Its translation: CASSIPMRKGGGGSNQPQHF.

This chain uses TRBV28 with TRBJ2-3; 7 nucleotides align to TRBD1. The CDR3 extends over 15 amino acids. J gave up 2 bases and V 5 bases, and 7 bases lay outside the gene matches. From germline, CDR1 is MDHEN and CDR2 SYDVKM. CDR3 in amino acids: CASSPTGSFTDTQYF. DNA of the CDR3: TGTGCCAGCAGTCCGACAGGGTCTTTCACAGATACGCAGTATTTT.

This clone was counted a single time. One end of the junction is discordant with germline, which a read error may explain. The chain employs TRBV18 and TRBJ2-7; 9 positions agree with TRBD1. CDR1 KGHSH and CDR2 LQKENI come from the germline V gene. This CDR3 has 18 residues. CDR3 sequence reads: CASSPDLILRDREKRVNF. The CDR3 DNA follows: TGTGCCAGCTCACCCGATCTGATACTCCGGGACAGGGAGAAAAGGGTGAACTTC.